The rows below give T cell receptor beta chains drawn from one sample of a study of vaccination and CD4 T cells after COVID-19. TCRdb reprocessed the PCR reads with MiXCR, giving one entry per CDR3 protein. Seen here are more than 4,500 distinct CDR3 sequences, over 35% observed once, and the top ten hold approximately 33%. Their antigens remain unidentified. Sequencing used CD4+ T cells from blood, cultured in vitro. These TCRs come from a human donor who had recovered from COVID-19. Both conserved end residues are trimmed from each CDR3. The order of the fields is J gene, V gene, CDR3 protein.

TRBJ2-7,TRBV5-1,ASSLGLAGNYEQY
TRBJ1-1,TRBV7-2,ASSYPNTEAF
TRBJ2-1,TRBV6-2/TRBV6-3,ASSYSSGTAPGTRVDVEQF
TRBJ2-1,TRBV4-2,ASSRDLAGTVNEQF
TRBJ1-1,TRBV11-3,ASSLLGGLNTEAF
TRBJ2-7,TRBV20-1,SARGDVDYEQY
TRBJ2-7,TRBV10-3,AISSTRYEQY
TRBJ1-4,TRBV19,ASSIQGLSEKLF
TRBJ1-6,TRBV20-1,SALHGSYNSPLH
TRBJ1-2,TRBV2,ASNFSPGDGGGYT
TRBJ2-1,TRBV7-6,ASSYGSGVSSYNEQF
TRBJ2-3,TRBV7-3,ASSLEGLVGDTQY
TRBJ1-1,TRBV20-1,VGTGGLNTEAF
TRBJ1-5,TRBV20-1,SAIGHLNQPQH
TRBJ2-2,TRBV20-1,SASHSPGTGGPGELF
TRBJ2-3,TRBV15,ATSKGLAESTDTQY
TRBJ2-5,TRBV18,ASSPPGRRPTIRAGGQYQETQY
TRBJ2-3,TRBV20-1,SAPTSGRISGTQY
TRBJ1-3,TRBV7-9,ASSSRTGGNTIY
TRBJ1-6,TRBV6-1,ASRLPANNSPLH
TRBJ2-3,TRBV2,ASSDAGLAGGEDTQY
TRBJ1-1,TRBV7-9,ASSFVSGGDTEAF
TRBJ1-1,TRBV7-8,ASSQSKGGTTEAF
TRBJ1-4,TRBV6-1,ASRLTVGEKLF
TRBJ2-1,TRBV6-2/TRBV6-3,ASRQHRGGGYNEQF
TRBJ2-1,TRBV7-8,ASSLDGGRALRQF
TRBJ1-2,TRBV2,ASSDGTGDLPYGYT
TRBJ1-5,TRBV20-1,SARDLRGGRAQH
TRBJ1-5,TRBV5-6,ASSLYGREQPQH
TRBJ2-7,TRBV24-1,ATSDPGQGRYEQY
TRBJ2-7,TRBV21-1,ASSAKIGAREQY
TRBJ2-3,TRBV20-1,SARVASRRTDTQY
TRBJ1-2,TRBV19,ASSSDRPPYT
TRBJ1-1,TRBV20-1,SASSPGGTNTEAF
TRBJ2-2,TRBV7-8,ASSARRFNTGELF
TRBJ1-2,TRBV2,ASSEAGGSYFYGYT
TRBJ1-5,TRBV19,ASSMARGVGRNQPQH
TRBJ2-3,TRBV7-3,ASSLQGSTSTDTQY
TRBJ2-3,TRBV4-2,ASSDGAGGVTDTQY
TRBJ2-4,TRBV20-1,SASPRQGQY
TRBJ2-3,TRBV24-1,ATSDSSLAADTQY
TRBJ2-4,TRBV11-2,ATNPRGPKNIQY
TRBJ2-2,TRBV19,APRGMGTGELF
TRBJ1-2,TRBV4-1,ASSHQITGEGYT
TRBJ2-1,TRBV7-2,ASSKTGWEQF
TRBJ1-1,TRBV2,ASMMNTEAF
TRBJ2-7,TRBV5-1,ASSFDLSEQY
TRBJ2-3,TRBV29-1,SVGGRVTDTQY
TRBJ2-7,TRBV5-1,ASSFMYKGSSYEQY
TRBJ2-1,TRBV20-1,SASRDREVINEQF
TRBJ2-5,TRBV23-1,ASSQFDSPETQY
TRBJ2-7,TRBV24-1,ATSDSGTATYEQY
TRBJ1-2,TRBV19,ASSIGGTGNYGYT
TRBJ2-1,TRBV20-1,SARGGLATINEQF